Listed below are T cell receptor beta chains from one sample, sequenced in a study of glioma-infiltrating T cells. One entry per CDR3 protein, called by TCRdb with MiXCR from the multiplex PCR reads. The sample records fewer than 200,000 distinct CDR3 sequences, around 30% being singletons. The sequenced material came from glioma tissue, nonneoplastic brain tissue, or PBMCs (not recorded which). All receptors come from a human donor with low-grade glioma or glioblastoma, undergoing nonglioma brain surgery, or in good health (not recorded which). The CDR3 runs from the conserved cysteine through the conserved F or W. Fields, in order: V gene, J gene, clone size, D gene, CDR3 protein, CDR3 DNA. D genes are given only for firm matches. Clone size is given for some rows only: seen once, a few or many times, or a class if the clone is expanded.

>TRBV29-1|TRBJ1-2|once|.
CSVEGSGNRNYGYTF
TGCAGCGTTGAAGGATCAGGGAATAGAAACTATGGCTACACCTTC
>TRBV29-1|TRBJ2-7|many|.
CSVARGAEQYF
TGCAGCGTTGCCCGGGGGGCCGAGCAGTACTTC
>TRBV15|TRBJ2-7|many|TRBD2
CATSMGLAGDEQYF
TGTGCCACCAGCATGGGACTAGCGGGAGACGAGCAGTACTTC
>TRBV24-1|TRBJ1-2|many|TRBD1
CATSDYRGGYTF
TGTGCCACCAGTGATTACAGGGGTGGCTACACCTTC
>TRBV30|TRBJ2-3|.|TRBD2
CAWSVLAGRADTQYF
TGTGCCTGGAGTGTACTAGCGGGCCGCGCAGATACGCAGTATTTT
>TRBV7-9|TRBJ2-7|few|.
CASSPPGAYEQYF
TGTGCCAGCAGCCCGCCGGGAGCCTACGAGCAGTACTTC
>TRBV5-5|TRBJ2-1|few|.
CASSFAGDNEQFF
TGTGCCAGCAGCTTCGCCGGGGACAATGAGCAGTTCTTC
>TRBV6-1|TRBJ2-7|many|TRBD1
CASSERDRGIYEQYF
TGTGCCAGCAGTGAAAGGGACAGGGGGATCTACGAGCAGTACTTC
>TRBV24-1|TRBJ2-1|.|TRBD1
CATSDSGGSYNEQFF
TGTGCCACCAGTGATTCAGGGGGCTCCTACAATGAGCAGTTCTTC
>TRBV2|TRBJ2-1|many|.
CASSEGPGGGNEQFF
TGTGCCAGCAGTGAGGGGCCAGGGGGAGGCAATGAGCAGTTCTTC
>TRBV12-3/TRBV12-4|TRBJ2-3|.|TRBD1
CASSFGGQGVDTQYF
TGTGCCAGCAGTTTCGGTGGGCAGGGGGTAGATACGCAGTATTTT
>TRBV6-2/TRBV6-3|TRBJ2-3|.|TRBD2
CASSPLAEEQQYF
TGTGCCAGCAGTCCTCTAGCGGAGGAACAGCAGTATTTT
>TRBV4-1|TRBJ2-7|few|.
CASSQAGSWEQYF
TGCGCCAGCAGCCAAGCAGGCAGTTGGGAGCAGTACTTC
>TRBV7-9|TRBJ2-3|many|.
CASSTISTDTQYF
TGTGCCAGCAGTACGATTAGCACAGATACGCAGTATTTT
>TRBV28|TRBJ1-4|many|TRBD1
CASRQQGSAEKLFF
TGTGCCAGCAGACAACAGGGGTCCGCTGAAAAACTGTTTTTT
>TRBV27|TRBJ2-1|many|.
CASSSGGSYNEQFF
TGTGCCAGCAGTTCGGGGGGCAGCTACAATGAGCAGTTCTTC
>TRBV7-9|TRBJ1-6|.|TRBD1
CASSSGQGSRNSPLHF
TGTGCCAGCAGCTCTGGACAGGGATCGCGAAATTCACCCCTCCACTTT
>TRBV20-1|TRBJ1-1|many|.
CSARTVEAFF
TGCAGTGCGCGGACAGTTGAAGCTTTCTTT
>TRBV7-2|TRBJ1-1|.|.
CASLPRYRDVYPEAFF
TGTGCCAGTCTTCCTCGTTACAGGGACGTTTACCCTGAAGCTTTCTTT
>TRBV3-1|TRBJ2-7|many|.
CASSHDDGFVTLYEQYF
TGTGCCAGCAGCCATGATGACGGTTTTGTAACACTCTACGAGCAGTACTTC
>TRBV5-1|TRBJ1-2|many|.
CASSLGMDYGYTF
TGCGCCAGCAGCTTGGGGATGGACTATGGCTACACCTTC
>TRBV7-9|TRBJ2-7|many|.
CASSYGDYEQYF
TGTGCCAGCAGCTACGGGGACTACGAGCAGTACTTC
>TRBV20-1|TRBJ2-1|many|TRBD2
CSASGAGGRGSYNEQFF
TGCAGTGCTAGTGGAGCGGGAGGCCGAGGCTCCTACAATGAGCAGTTCTTC
>TRBV28|TRBJ1-5|many|.
CASSVRGAYSNQPQHF
TGTGCCAGCAGTGTCAGAGGGGCTTATAGCAATCAGCCCCAGCATTTT
>TRBV10-3|TRBJ2-1|many|.
CAISESRSGRDEQFF
TGTGCCATCAGTGAGTCGAGAAGCGGCAGGGATGAGCAGTTCTTC
>TRBV6-2/TRBV6-3|TRBJ1-1|many|.
CASSSWARLNTEAFF
TGTGCCAGCAGTTCCTGGGCCAGACTGAACACTGAAGCTTTCTTT
>TRBV24-1|TRBJ2-1|many|.
CATSESGAWSYNEQFF
TGTGCCACCAGTGAGTCTGGCGCTTGGTCCTACAATGAGCAGTTCTTC
>TRBV7-2|TRBJ1-2|.|TRBD1
CASSLAGQGLDGYTF
TGTGCCAGCAGCTTAGCGGGACAGGGACTCGATGGCTACACCTTC
>TRBV28|TRBJ1-2|many|.
CASIQTANYGYTF
TGTGCCAGCATTCAGACAGCCAACTATGGCTACACCTTC
>TRBV5-1|TRBJ1-2|.|.
CASRLTWMNYGYTF
TGCGCCAGCAGGCTGACATGGATGAACTATGGCTACACCTTC
>TRBV19|TRBJ2-1|.|TRBD1
CASIILSGQSSYNEQFF
TGTGCCAGTATTATCTTATCGGGACAGAGCTCCTACAATGAGCAGTTCTTC
>TRBV7-6|TRBJ2-7|many|.
CASSLGDSYEQYF
TGTGCCAGCAGCTTAGGGGACTCCTACGAGCAGTACTTC
>TRBV5-4|TRBJ2-3|few|.
CASSLTRGASTDTQYF
TGTGCCAGCAGCTTAACAAGGGGGGCTAGCACAGATACGCAGTATTTT
>TRBV5-4|TRBJ2-1|.|TRBD2
CASSPGTSPYNEQFF
TGTGCCAGCAGCCCGGGGACTAGCCCATACAATGAGCAGTTCTTC
>TRBV10-3|TRBJ1-4|many|.
CAPLENEKLFF
TGTGCCCCCCTTGAGAATGAAAAACTGTTTTTT
>TRBV10-3|TRBJ1-1|many|TRBD1
CAISDQGARRTEAFF
TGTGCCATCAGTGACCAGGGGGCCCGAAGGACTGAAGCTTTCTTT
>TRBV7-9|TRBJ1-1|many|.
CASSLSLMNTEAFF
TGTGCCAGCAGCTTATCACTTATGAACACTGAAGCTTTCTTT